The 23 T cell receptor beta chains presented below share a single source sample, sequenced in a study of cytomegalovirus exposure and HLA in healthy donors. A multiplex PCR was run with 60 Vbeta primers and 13 Jbeta primers. Generated by immunoSEQ multiplex PCR, the TCRdb table keeps only in-frame clones and is missing some. The sample yields around 100,000 clones, around 61% seen once. What was sequenced was PBMCs. Source of these receptors: a woman aged 30 to 39 in good health and CMV-seronegative.

V usage is TRBV7-9 and J usage is TRBJ1-5, with D tentatively TRBD1 (5 bases). This CDR3 is built from 15 residues. V was trimmed by 2 bases and J by 2 bases, leaving 10 bases between them. The germline gives CDR1 SEHNR, CDR2 FQNEAQ (reference sequence). The CDR3 sequence: CASSLSGVGNQPQHF. The CDR3 bases are TGTGCCAGCAGCTTATCGGGGGTCGGCAATCAGCCCCAGCATTTT.

The CDR3 sequence: CATGLAGANVLTF. The CDR3 DNA reads TGCGCCACAGGATTGGCTGGGGCCAACGTCCTGACTTTC. The V and J genes are TRBV10-2 and TRBJ2-6; unclear D gene. V lost 10 bases and J lost 2, with 9 bases in between. Germline assignment: CDR1 WSHSY and CDR2 SAAADI. The CDR3 has 13 residues.

The rearrangement links TRBV19 to TRBJ1-1; maybe TRBD1 (6 bases). CDR1 is LNHDA and CDR2 is SQIVND in the germline V gene (reference sequence). The CDR3 totals 15 residues. Trimming removed 6 bases at V and 1 base at J, with 15 bases between. The CDR3 loop is CASSGRGPGNTEAFF. CDR3 bases: TGTGCCAGTAGCGGCAGGGGCCCTGGGAACACTGAAGCTTTCTTT.

The chain uses TRBV6-6 and TRBJ1-1, with D tentatively TRBD1 (5 bases). The CDR3 is 15 residues long. Trimming stripped 0 bases from V and 4 bases from J, with 12 bases between. Germline V gene data show CDR1 as MNHNY and CDR2 as SVGAGI (reference sequence). CDR3 amino acids: CASSYSGGWSTEAFF. The DNA of the CDR3 is TGTGCCAGCAGTTACTCGGGGGGGTGGAGCACTGAAGCTTTCTTT.

V gene TRBV18 combines with J gene TRBJ2-7; 10 bases align to TRBD1. After removal of 0 bases from V and 4 bases from J, the junction contained 6 bases not matched to a gene. CDR1 KGHSH and CDR2 LQKENI come from the germline V gene. This CDR3 is built from 16 residues. The CDR3 DNA sequence: TGTGCCAGCTCACCACCCCAGACAGGGGGCGTTTACGAGCAGTACTTC. It encodes CASSPPQTGGVYEQYF.

The chain couples TRBV7-9 to TRBJ2-1, with 9 nucleotides matching TRBD2. The ends lost 1 base at V and 5 bases at J; junction bases unmatched: 6. The germline CDR1 and CDR2 sequences are SEHNR and FQNEAQ (reference sequence). The CDR3 runs to 16 residues. The CDR3 DNA is TGTGCCAGCAGCTTAGAGCGGGAGGTTTTCCACAATGAGCAGTTCTTC. Amino acid sequence: CASSLEREVFHNEQFF.

V and J are TRBV2 and TRBJ2-7; D is possibly TRBD1 (5 bases). The ends were cut back, 1 base at V and 3 bases at J, with 13 bases in the middle. This CDR3 is 15 amino acids long. Germline V gene data show CDR1 as SNHLY and CDR2 as FYNNEI. In DNA, the CDR3 is TGTGCCAGCAGTGAAGTATCGGCAGGGTACTACGAGCAGTACTTC. It yields the protein CASSEVSAGYYEQYF.

In this sample, this clone turned up a few times. The chain joins TRBV19 to TRBJ2-3; possible D gene TRBD1, 6 bases. Germline V gene lookup returns CDR1 LNHDA and CDR2 SQIVND (reference sequence). V shed 1 base and J shed 4 bases, with 15 bases lying between them. The CDR3 has 16 amino acids. CDR3 residues: CASSIVLPGDADTQYF. DNA of the CDR3: TGTGCCAGTAGTATAGTTTTGCCAGGGGACGCAGATACGCAGTATTTT.

The V and J genes are TRBV14 and TRBJ1-2; 8 nucleotides match TRBD1. Germline CDR1 reads SGHDN; CDR2 reads FVKESK. The CDR3 contains 16 residues. The J segment lost 3 bases and the V segment lost 5 bases, leaving 11 bases of the junction unmatched. CDR3 nucleotides: TGTGCCAGCAGCATAGAGCCGGGACAGGCGGACTATGGCTACACCTTC. Translating gives CASSIEPGQADYGYTF.

This sequence joins TRBV7-3 and TRBJ2-1, with a tentative D call TRBD1 (6 bases). This CDR3 has 14 amino acids. Germline V gene data show CDR1 as SGHTA and CDR2 as FQGTGA. With 3 bases removed from V and 4 bases from J, the gap between germline ends came to 10 bases. The CDR3 loop reads CASSFGDRYNEQFF. The CDR3 nucleotides are TGTGCCAGCAGCTTTGGTGACAGGTACAATGAGCAGTTCTTC.

The chain recombines TRBV11-3 with TRBJ1-2, with 7 bases lining up with TRBD1. Germline trimming cut 0 bases from V and 4 bases from J; bases unmatched to any gene: 17. CDR3 length equals 19 residues. Germline V lookup: CDR1 SGHNT, CDR2 YENEEA. CDR3 DNA: TGTGCCAGCAGCTTAGAAAGGTACAGGGGTTTAGGCTTCGGCTATGGCTACACCTTC. Translated, it gives CASSLERYRGLGFGYGYTF.

The chain combines TRBV28 with TRBJ1-1; the D gene is possibly TRBD1 (5 bases). CDR3 length: 14 amino acids. V was trimmed by 10 bases and J by 4 bases, leaving 19 bases between them. Germline values: CDR1 MDHEN, CDR2 SYDVKM. The CDR3, as DNA: TGTGCCACTGCACCCGGGACTCTGGGCACTGAAGCTTTCTTT. Translation: CATAPGTLGTEAFF.

By sample share, this clone is medium-sized. CDR3 protein: CASSEIPDKSYEQYF. CDR3 DNA: TGTGCCAGCAGTGAAATTCCGGACAAATCCTACGAGCAGTACTTC. This rearrangement joins TRBV6-1 to TRBJ2-7, with D maybe TRBD1 (5 bases). The CDR3 length is 15 residues. Per the germline V gene, CDR1 is MNHNS and CDR2 is SASEGT. The ends were cut back, 2 bases at V and 1 base at J, with 12 bases in the middle.

The table lists this clone with a count of one. The chain uses TRBV15 and TRBJ2-7; no clear D gene. V was clipped by 0 bases and J by 5 bases, with 17 bases between them. The CDR3 sequence is 16 residues long. Germline CDR1 is LNHNV and CDR2 is YYDKDF (reference sequence). This CDR3 is CATSRDATPGFDEQYF. Here the CDR3 DNA reads TGTGCCACCAGCAGAGATGCTACACCAGGATTCGACGAGCAGTACTTC.

V and J are TRBV5-6 and TRBJ1-5; possible D gene TRBD1, 6 bases. Trimming cost V 3 bases and J 0 bases, with 10 bases left between them. CDR1 and CDR2 from the germline V gene are SGHDT and YYEEEE. There are 15 residues in the CDR3. CDR3 bases: TGTGCCAGCAGCTCCAGGGGTTATAGCAATCAGCCCCAGCATTTT. It encodes CASSSRGYSNQPQHF.

This chain joins TRBV28 and TRBJ2-7; weak D call: TRBD2 (6 bases). CDR1 and CDR2 (germline): MDHEN, SYDVKM. The CDR3 is 14 residues long. Trimming shortened V by 3 bases and J by 3 bases, and 12 bases separated the two germline ends. CDR3 nucleotide sequence: TGTGCCAGCAGTTTGTACGCCGGGGGCTACGAGCAGTACTTC. Translating gives CASSLYAGGYEQYF.

This chain uses TRBV5-1 with TRBJ2-5; the match to TRBD2 covers 7 bases. Germline V gives CDR1 SGHRS, CDR2 YFSETQ. After removal of 0 bases from V and 1 base from J, the junction contained 3 bases not matched to a gene. This CDR3 contains 15 residues. The CDR3 nucleotides are TGCGCCAGCAGCTTGGGGGCTAGCGGCCAAGAGACCCAGTACTTC. Translation: CASSLGASGQETQYF.

This clone was seen only a few times. The DNA for the CDR3 is TGTGCCAGCAGTCCGGGACTAGCGGGAGATATCTCCTACGAGCAGTACTTC. Protein: CASSPGLAGDISYEQYF. V gene TRBV28 combines with J gene TRBJ2-7; 14 bases are shared with TRBD2. The CDR3 extends over 17 amino acids. The V gene end was trimmed by 5 bases and the J gene end by 0 bases; junction bases not matched to a gene: 6. Germline V CDR1 and CDR2: MDHEN, SYDVKM. Based on the CDR3 plus reference TRBV28 and TRBJ2-7, the full variable domain is DVKVTQSSRYLVKRTGEKVFLECVQDMDHENMFWYRQDPGLGLRLIYFSYDVKMKEKGDIPEGYSVSREKKERFSLILESASTNQTSMYLCASSPGLAGDISYEQYFGPGTRLTVT.

This clone was counted only a few times. The chain employs TRBV6-6 and TRBJ2-5; maybe TRBD2 (5 bases). Germline V CDR1 and CDR2: MNHNY, SVGAGI (reference sequence). The V gene lost 0 bases and the J gene lost 3 bases, with 11 bases spanning the gap. This CDR3 region has 15 residues. CDR3 residues: CASSYSILGKETQYF. The CDR3 DNA follows: TGTGCCAGCAGTTACTCGATACTAGGCAAAGAGACCCAGTACTTC.

This clone was counted only a few times. This chain joins TRBV15 and TRBJ1-6, with a possible D match to TRBD1 (6 bases). The CDR3 runs 14 residues. CDR1 is LNHNV and CDR2 is YYDKDF in the germline V gene (reference sequence). Between the trimmed V and J ends, which lost 0 bases and 10 bases, there was a span of 10 bases. The CDR3 is CATSREGQGSPLHF. Written as DNA, the CDR3 is TGTGCCACCAGCAGAGAGGGGCAGGGGTCACCCCTCCACTTT.

This clone was found a few times. This chain uses TRBV6-1 with TRBJ1-6; D ambiguous. The ends were cut back, 2 bases at V and 4 bases at J, with 3 bases in the middle. This CDR3 comprises 13 residues. Germline V lookup: CDR1 MNHNS, CDR2 SASEGT. The CDR3 region is CASSERYNSPLHF. CDR3 nucleotide sequence: TGTGCCAGCAGTGAACGGTATAATTCACCCCTCCACTTT.

This clone was detected only once. This rearrangement joins TRBV7-6 to TRBJ2-3; D is ambiguous. CDR1 and CDR2 from the germline V gene are SGHVS and FNYEAQ. V dropped 1 base and J dropped 1 base, with 6 bases sitting between them. There are 14 residues in the CDR3. The CDR3 nucleotides read TGTGCCAGCAGCTTAGACAGAGGCACAGATACGCAGTATTTT. It yields the protein CASSLDRGTDTQYF.

The chain has TRBV9 and TRBJ1-4, with D unresolved. Germline V CDR1 and CDR2: SGDLS, YYNGEE. V was trimmed by 3 bases and J by 2 bases, leaving 11 bases between them. The CDR3 contains 15 residues. The CDR3 loop is CASSAGGVTNEKLFF. CDR3 bases: TGTGCCAGCAGCGCAGGCGGGGTGACTAATGAAAAACTGTTTTTT. Variable domain in full (rest from reference TRBV9 and TRBJ1-4): DSGVTQTPKHLITATGQRVTLRCSPRSGDLSVYWYQQSLDQGLQFLIQYYNGEERAKGNILERFSAQQFPDLHSELNLSSLELGDSALYFCASSAGGVTNEKLFFGSGTQLSVL.